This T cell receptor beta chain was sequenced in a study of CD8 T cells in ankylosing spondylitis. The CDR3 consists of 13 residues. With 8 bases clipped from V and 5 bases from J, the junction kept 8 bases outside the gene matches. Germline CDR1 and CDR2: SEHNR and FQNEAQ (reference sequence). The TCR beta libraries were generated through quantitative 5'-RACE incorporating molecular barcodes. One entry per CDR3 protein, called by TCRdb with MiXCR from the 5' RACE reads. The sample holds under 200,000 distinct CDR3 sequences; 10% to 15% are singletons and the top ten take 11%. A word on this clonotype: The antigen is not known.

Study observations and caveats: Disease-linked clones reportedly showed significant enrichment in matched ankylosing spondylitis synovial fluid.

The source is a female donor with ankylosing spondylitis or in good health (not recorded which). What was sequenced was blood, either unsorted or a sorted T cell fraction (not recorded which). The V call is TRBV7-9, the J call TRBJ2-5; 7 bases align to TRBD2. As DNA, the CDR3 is TGTGCCAGCCTCCCCAGCGGGGAGGAGACCCAGTACTTC. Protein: CASLPSGEETQYF.